This TCR beta chain was observed in a study of OX40 agonist ivuxolimab in advanced cancers. The CDR3 is made up of 17 amino acids. V was cut by 10 bases and J by 9 bases, with 31 bases left in between. CDR1 and CDR2 (germline): MNHEY, SMNVEV (reference sequence). Clones were read by immunoSEQ multiplex PCR, and TCRdb kept only the in-frame ones, dropping some. The sample consists of more than 80,000 clones, 90% to 95% of them appearing once. The starting material was CD4+ or CD8+ T cells sorted from blood, obtained in a trial of the OX40 agonist ivuxolimab. This sequence originates from an adult with an advanced solid tumor such as melanoma, head and neck, liver or kidney cancer. The chain joins TRBV27 to TRBJ1-5; TRBD1 might be the D (5 bases). DNA for the CDR3: TGTGCCAAAACGGGAGGGGACCGTACGTTAGTTTATTTGCCCCAGCATTTT. Translated, it gives CAKTGGDRTLVYLPQHF.